These T cell receptor beta chains were read from a single sample in a study of shared clonotypes between healthy human individuals. Produced via immunoSEQ multiplex PCR; TCRdb's table is partial and in-frame only. The sample lists about 960,000 clones, 76% occurring once. The sequencing sample was made of memory CD4+ T cells sorted from blood. Receptor source: a man between 18 and 29 years old in good health. Both conserved end residues are part of each CDR3. Fields, in order: clone size, V gene, J gene, D gene, CDR3 DNA, CDR3 protein. D genes are given only for firm matches. Size values are once, few and many counts, or a class for expanded clones, and some rows have none.

-	TRBV7-9	TRBJ2-1	TRBD1	TGTGCCAGCACCCCTCCGGACAGGGGTTCCAATGAGCAGTTCTTC	CASTPPDRGSNEQFF
few	TRBV4-1	TRBJ2-7	-	TGCGCCAGCAGCCAAGAACCCGGGGTGAACTCCTACGAGCAGTACTTC	CASSQEPGVNSYEQYF
-	TRBV9	TRBJ1-2	-	TGTGCCAGCAGTGACCCGCAGAACGGGGCTTCTAACTATGGCTACACCTTC	CASSDPQNGASNYGYTF
-	TRBV5-6	TRBJ1-6	TRBD1	TGTGCCAGCAGCTCGGCCGAGACAGGGGCATATAATTCACCCCTCCACTTT	CASSSAETGAYNSPLHF
-	TRBV11-2	TRBJ2-7	TRBD2	TGTGCCAGCAGCCCCGGACTAGCCGGGGTAAGCGAGCAGTACTTC	CASSPGLAGVSEQYF
-	TRBV28	TRBJ1-5	-	TGTGCCAGCAGTTTGAATAGACTGGGAAGCAATCAGCCCCAGCATTTT	CASSLNRLGSNQPQHF
-	TRBV4-1	TRBJ2-4	-	TGCGCCAGCAGCCTACAGGGAGTAGACATTCAGTACTTC	CASSLQGVDIQYF
-	TRBV11-1	TRBJ2-7	-	TGTGCCAGCAGCCAAGAGGAGGGGGGCTGGGGCGGCGAGCAGTACTTC	CASSQEEGGWGGEQYF
-	TRBV6-6	TRBJ2-3	TRBD1	TGTGCCAGTACCGGGACAGCCAACGGAGATACGCAGTATTTT	CASTGTANGDTQYF
once	TRBV28	TRBJ2-3	-	TGTGCCAGCAGTTTAGGGGACTGGGTGCGTGGTACGCAGTATTTT	CASSLGDWVRGTQYF
-	TRBV5-6	TRBJ1-2	TRBD1	TGTGCCAGCAGCCCAGGGGGTGGCTACACCTTC	CASSPGGGYTF
-	TRBV9	TRBJ2-3	TRBD2	TGTGCCAGCAGCGTTTTTAGCGGGGGGGGTTCCGCAGATACGCAGTATTTT	CASSVFSGGGSADTQYF
-	TRBV29-1	TRBJ2-7	-	TGCAGCGTTTCCCAATGGCCGGCGGCGTACGAGCAGTACTTC	CSVSQWPAAYEQYF
-	TRBV18	TRBJ2-7	-	TGTGCCAGCTCAATCCTCGGCAGTTCCTACGAGCAGTACTTC	CASSILGSSYEQYF
-	TRBV7-2	TRBJ1-1	-	TGTGCCAGCAGCGTGGGCCCTGACACTGAAGCTTTCTTT	CASSVGPDTEAFF
-	TRBV25-1	TRBJ2-5	TRBD1	TGTGCCAGCAGTGAATCAGGAACAGGGGCGGAGACCCAGTACTTC	CASSESGTGAETQYF
-	TRBV5-1	TRBJ1-2	-	TGCGCCAGCAGCTTGGGTCAGGGTAAAGGCTACACCTTC	CASSLGQGKGYTF
-	TRBV14	TRBJ1-1	-	TGTGCCAGCAGCCAAGATGGTAGAGGGTTTGGTGAAGCTTTCTTT	CASSQDGRGFGEAFF
few	TRBV30	TRBJ1-2	TRBD1	TGTGCCTGGACCCACCCTCCGGGACAGGGAGGCGGCTACACCTTC	CAWTHPPGQGGGYTF
-	TRBV30	TRBJ2-1	TRBD2	TGTGCCTGGAGTCGAACTAGCGGGGTCTACAATGAGCAGTTCTTC	CAWSRTSGVYNEQFF
once	TRBV28	TRBJ2-1	TRBD2	TGTGCCAGCAGTTTGGGTAGCGGGGGTCAGGGTGAGCAGTTCTTC	CASSLGSGGQGEQFF
-	TRBV7-6	TRBJ2-7	TRBD2	TGTGCCAGCAGCCCACTAGCGCAATCCTACGAGCAGTACTTC	CASSPLAQSYEQYF
-	TRBV18	TRBJ1-5	-	TGTGCCAGCTCACCACTTGCACAGATTAGCAATCAGCCCCAGCATTTT	CASSPLAQISNQPQHF
-	TRBV5-1	TRBJ2-5	TRBD1	TGCGCCAGCAGCTTGTCTCAGACAGGGGCAGAGACCCAGTACTTC	CASSLSQTGAETQYF
-	TRBV7-9	TRBJ2-1	-	TGTGCCAGCAGCTCCAGAGGGGATAATGAGCAGTTCTTC	CASSSRGDNEQFF
-	TRBV5-1	TRBJ2-1	-	TGCGCCAGCAGGATGGGGATAGACAATGAGCAGTTCTTC	CASRMGIDNEQFF
-	TRBV5-1	TRBJ2-5	TRBD1	TGCGCCAGCAGCAGGGGGACAGGGAAAGAGACCCAGTACTTC	CASSRGTGKETQYF
-	TRBV6-5	TRBJ1-4	-	TGTGCCAGCTCCCTAGGGTTCGGTGGTGAAAAACTGTTTTTT	CASSLGFGGEKLFF
-	TRBV27	TRBJ2-7	TRBD2	TGTGCCAGCAGTCCCAGGACTAGCGGGAGGGCTGGGGAGCAGTACTTC	CASSPRTSGRAGEQYF
-	TRBV2	TRBJ2-7	TRBD2	TGTGCCAGCAGGGCTGGGAGGGACGAGCAGTACTTC	CASRAGRDEQYF